These 27 T cell receptor beta chains share one sample of origin, sequenced in a study of T cell responses to AZD1222 COVID-19 vaccine. Measured with immunoSEQ multiplex PCR; TCRdb has only the in-frame clones, and not every one. The profile covers 150,000 to 200,000 clones, with around nine tenths appearing a single time and roughly 1.1% taken by the ten largest. Sequenced material: peripheral blood, taken 28 days after the second AZD1222 dose. These TCRs come from an adult who received the AZD1222 COVID-19 vaccine.

V is TRBV19 and J is TRBJ1-2; 10 bases agree with TRBD1. The CDR3 sequence is 14 residues long. From germline, CDR1 is LNHDA and CDR2 SQIVND (reference sequence). Unmatched junction bases numbered 6, after V lost 5 bases and J lost 6 bases. The CDR3 region has the DNA TGTGCCAGTAGTGGGGACAGGGGCTGGGATGGCTACACCTTC. Translating gives CASSGDRGWDGYTF.

This rearrangement joins TRBV9 to TRBJ2-5, with TRBD1 identical over 8 bases. CDR3 size: 16 residues. The germline gives CDR1 SGDLS, CDR2 YYNGEE. Trimming cost V 0 bases and J 4 bases; bases outside gene matches: 8. The DNA for the CDR3 is TGTGCCAGCAGCGTAGGAGGGCGCAGGGGGCTAGAGACCCAGTACTTC. Encoded protein: CASSVGGRRGLETQYF.

With regard to this clone: Within the sample, other DNA sequences also encode this same CDR3. The V gene is TRBV4-3, the J gene TRBJ1-1, with D hard to call. The CDR3 has 15 residues. V was clipped by 0 bases and J by 1 base, with 9 bases between them. From germline, CDR1 is LGHNA and CDR2 YSLEER. In DNA, the CDR3 is TGCGCCAGCAGCCAAGACCGGGGTGGGAACACTGAAGCTTTCTTT. It codes for CASSQDRGGNTEAFF.

The chain couples TRBV7-9 to TRBJ2-7, with TRBD1 matching 9 bases. Germline CDR1 is SEHNR and CDR2 is FQNEAQ (reference sequence). V gave up 5 bases and J gave up 9 bases; unmatched junction bases: 8. The CDR3 has 13 amino acids. The DNA for the CDR3 is TGTGCCAGCAGCCCGACAGGGGGTCGTGGGCAGTACTTC. Translating gives CASSPTGGRGQYF.

The chain combines TRBV19 with TRBJ1-1; D is ambiguous. V lost 5 bases, J lost 1 base, and 8 bases lay in between. This CDR3 has 13 amino acids. Germline V gene data show CDR1 as LNHDA and CDR2 as SQIVND (reference sequence). CDR3 residues: CASSPGWNTEAFF. In DNA, the CDR3 is TGTGCCAGTAGTCCCGGTTGGAACACTGAAGCTTTCTTT. The variable domain in full, completed from reference TRBV19 and TRBJ1-1, reads DGGITQSPKYLFRKEGQNVTLSCEQNLNHDAMYWYRQDPGQGLRLIYYSQIVNDFQKGDIAEGYSVSREKKESFPLTVTSAQKNPTAFYLCASSPGWNTEAFFGQGTRLTVV.

The CDR3, as DNA: TGTGCCAGCAGCCAATTTAGGCAATTCACCGGGGAGCTGTTTTTT. Protein: CASSQFRQFTGELFF. The genes are TRBV14 and TRBJ2-2; no firm D call. The CDR3 loop spans 15 amino acids. Germline assignment: CDR1 SGHDN and CDR2 FVKESK. V was trimmed by 2 bases and J by 4 bases, leaving 11 bases between them.

The gene calls are TRBV30 and TRBJ1-4; 8 bases match TRBD1. Trimming cost V 5 bases and J 5 bases; bases outside gene matches: 7. There are 14 residues in the CDR3. Germline values: CDR1 GTSNPN, CDR2 SVGIG (reference sequence). The CDR3 DNA sequence: TGTGCCTGGGGGGGACAGGTAAAGAATGAAAAACTGTTTTTT. It encodes CAWGGQVKNEKLFF.

This chain uses TRBV28 with TRBJ1-2; possibly TRBD1 for D (6 bases). The V and J ends lost 7 bases and 0 bases respectively, with 12 bases between them. CDR3 length: 14 residues. Per the germline V gene, CDR1 is MDHEN and CDR2 is SYDVKM. For the CDR3, the DNA is TGTGCCAGCACAGTCCAGGGGACTAACTATGGCTACACCTTC. Its protein product is CASTVQGTNYGYTF.

The genes are TRBV5-8 and TRBJ2-5; D is unresolved. Trimming took 4 bases from V and 5 from J, leaving 12 bases between them. CDR3 length equals 13 residues. Germline V gene data show CDR1 as SGHTS and CDR2 as YDEGEE. As DNA, the CDR3 is TGTGCCAGCAGCCGTGGAACTGGGGAGACCCAGTACTTC. Amino acid sequence: CASSRGTGETQYF.

The rearrangement uses TRBV7-9 and TRBJ1-1; TRBD1 matches at 7 bases. CDR1 SEHNR and CDR2 FQNEAQ come from the germline V gene (reference sequence). V shed 3 bases, J shed 0 bases, and the junction held 7 bases outside the gene matches. The CDR3 covers 16 residues. This chain's CDR3 is CASSLPTGRMNTEAFF. The CDR3 bases are TGTGCCAGCAGCTTGCCGACAGGGCGGATGAACACTGAAGCTTTCTTT.

The rearrangement uses TRBV19 and TRBJ1-2; 8 nucleotides match TRBD1. Unmatched junction bases numbered 14, after V lost 3 bases and J lost 5 bases. Germline CDR1 LNHDA, CDR2 SQIVND (reference sequence). This CDR3 region has 17 residues. The CDR3, as DNA: TGTGCCAGTAGTATCCTCCTCGGACAGGGAGGAGGGTATGGCTACACCTTC. This codes for CASSILLGQGGGYGYTF.

This CDR3 reads CASSDVLASSTDTQYF. The CDR3 DNA sequence: TGCGCCAGCAGCGATGTACTAGCCTCCAGCACAGATACGCAGTATTTT. This chain links TRBV10-1 with TRBJ2-3, with D possibly TRBD2 on 6 matching bases. This CDR3 spans 16 amino acids. Looked up from germline, CDR1 is WNHNN and CDR2 is SYGVQD (reference sequence). Trimming shortened V by 6 bases and J by 0 bases, and 16 bases separated the two germline ends.

J is TRBJ1-1 and V is TRBV7-8, with D possibly matching TRBD1 (5 bases). Per germline, CDR1 SGHVS and CDR2 FQNEAQ. The CDR3 runs 14 residues. Trimming removed 1 base at V and 3 bases at J, with 9 bases between. CDR3 sequence: CASSLGRGDTEAFF. CDR3 nucleotide sequence: TGTGCCAGCAGCTTAGGTAGGGGTGACACTGAAGCTTTCTTT.

V and J are TRBV5-4 and TRBJ2-1, with 8 bases aligning to TRBD2. CDR1 SGHNT and CDR2 YYREEE come from the germline V gene (reference sequence). V trimming: 0 bases; J trimming: 4 bases; junction bases outside the gene matches: 0. The CDR3 is 14 amino acids. This CDR3 reads CASSLERGYNEQFF. The CDR3 DNA reads TGTGCCAGCAGCTTGGAGCGGGGGTACAATGAGCAGTTCTTC.

The sample holds many counts of this clone. The rearrangement links TRBV3-1 (or the pseudogene TRBV3-2) to TRBJ1-2, with 9 bases that match TRBD1. Germline V gives CDR1 LGHDT, CDR2 YNNKEL (reference sequence). The CDR3 sequence is 15 residues long. V shed 4 bases and J 4 bases; nucleotides not matched to a gene: 7. DNA of the CDR3: TGTGCCAGCAGCCCGAATACAGGGGGCCTCTATGGCTACACCTTC. Protein sequence: CASSPNTGGLYGYTF.

This clone was seen only once. The chain couples TRBV5-4 to TRBJ1-6; a possible D gene is TRBD1 (6 bases). CDR1 SGHNT and CDR2 YYREEE come from the germline V gene (reference sequence). V lost 5 bases and J 2 bases, leaving 17 bases between the germline ends. The CDR3 contains 17 residues. The CDR3 coding sequence is TGTGCCAGCAGACAGGAGGGCAGGGGCACCTATAATTCACCCCTCCACTTT. Protein sequence: CASRQEGRGTYNSPLHF. Full variable domain (rest looked up from reference TRBV5-4 and TRBJ1-6): ETGVTQSPTHLIKTRGQQVTLRCSSQSGHNTVSWYQQALGQGPQFIFQYYREEENGRGNFPPRFSGLQFPNYSSELNVNALELDDSALYLCASRQEGRGTYNSPLHFGNGTRLTVT.

This chain uses TRBV27 with TRBJ1-4, with a tentative D call TRBD1 (5 bases). Trimming left V 2 bases short and J 7 bases short, with 8 bases between. CDR1 and CDR2 (germline): MNHEY, SMNVEV (reference sequence). The CDR3 contains 13 residues. The CDR3 DNA reads TGTGCCAGCAGTTTAATTAGGGGTGAAAAACTGTTTTTT. Translation: CASSLIRGEKLFF.

The chain carries TRBV7-8 and TRBJ2-1; D gene uncertain. Germline V gene lookup returns CDR1 SGHVS and CDR2 FQNEAQ. The CDR3 sequence is 14 residues long. Trimming removed 0 bases from V and 15 bases from J, with 18 bases in between. CDR3 in DNA: TGTGCCAGCAGCTTAGCGCCTGACTCGCCGGTCCGGTTCTTC. This translates into CASSLAPDSPVRFF.

This clone was observed once. The V and J genes are TRBV6-5 and TRBJ1-6; maybe TRBD1 (6 bases). CDR1 is MNHEY and CDR2 is SVGAGI in the germline V gene. The CDR3 is 16 amino acids. The ends were cut back, 2 bases at V and 1 base at J, with 9 bases in the middle. Here the CDR3 reads CASSYGGRSYNSPLHF. The CDR3 DNA reads TGTGCCAGCAGTTACGGGGGGCGTTCCTATAATTCACCCCTCCACTTT.

The chain carries TRBV4-1 and TRBJ2-4; TRBD1 matches at 7 bases. Germline V gives CDR1 MGHRA, CDR2 YSYEKL. The CDR3 length is 17 residues. J was trimmed by 4 bases and V by 0 bases; bases with no gene match: 9. CDR3 coding DNA: TGCGCCAGCAGCCAAGATCCACAGGGGAACCTGAAAAACATTCAGTACTTC. It translates to CASSQDPQGNLKNIQYF.

This chain joins TRBV6-5 and TRBJ2-5, with 11 nucleotides matching TRBD1. There are 14 residues in the CDR3. Germline V gene sequence: CDR1 MNHEY, CDR2 SVGAGI. V was clipped by 7 bases and J by 5 bases; unmatched bases: 6. As DNA, the CDR3 is TGTGCCAGCACCCTGGACAGGGGGCTTGAGACCCAGTACTTC. Amino acids: CASTLDRGLETQYF.

The V call is TRBV30, the J call TRBJ2-3; TRBD2 matches 12 bases. This CDR3 contains 15 residues. Germline loops: CDR1 GTSNPN, CDR2 SVGIG (reference sequence). Trimming cost V 3 bases and J 4 bases; bases outside gene matches: 5. CDR3 DNA: TGTGCCTGGAGCGAGGGACTAGCGGGCCCAGATACGCAGTATTTT. As protein: CAWSEGLAGPDTQYF.

This clone was found once. The chain couples TRBV5-4 to TRBJ1-4; D possibly corresponds to TRBD1 (6 bases). The ends were cut back, 0 bases at V and 8 bases at J, with 14 bases in the middle. The CDR3 has 15 amino acids. Germline lookup yields CDR1 SGHNT and CDR2 YYREEE (reference sequence). CDR3: CASSLEGGRGEKLFF. The DNA of the CDR3 is TGTGCCAGCAGCTTGGAAGGGGGAAGGGGAGAAAAACTGTTTTTT.

This chain connects TRBV28 to TRBJ1-3, with D possibly TRBD1 on 5 matching bases. Germline V gene data show CDR1 as MDHEN and CDR2 as SYDVKM. V dropped 3 bases and J dropped 4 bases, with 10 bases sitting between them. The CDR3 length is 14 residues. CDR3 residues: CASSFTGSGNTIYF. CDR3 nucleotides: TGTGCCAGCAGTTTCACAGGTTCCGGAAACACCATATATTTT.

This chain connects TRBV4-1 to TRBJ1-2; D gene uncertain. V lost 5 bases and J 4 bases, leaving 8 bases between the germline ends. The CDR3 runs to 12 residues. Per the germline V gene, CDR1 is MGHRA and CDR2 is YSYEKL. The CDR3 spells CASSSETYGYTF. The CDR3 DNA is TGCGCCAGCAGCTCAGAGACCTATGGCTACACCTTC.

V and J are TRBV5-1 and TRBJ1-1; perhaps TRBD1 as D (5 bases). Trimming removed 0 bases from V and 1 base from J, with 16 bases in between. Germline-derived CDR1 and CDR2 are SGHRS and YFSETQ. This CDR3 is 17 amino acids long. The CDR3 is CASSLGSGRQGNTEAFF. The CDR3 DNA reads as TGCGCCAGCAGCTTGGGGTCAGGGAGGCAGGGGAACACTGAAGCTTTCTTT.

The V gene is TRBV14, the J gene TRBJ1-6; D might be TRBD1 (5 bases). V was trimmed by 0 bases and J by 7 bases, leaving 7 bases between them. The CDR3 has 14 amino acids. CDR1 SGHDN and CDR2 FVKESK come from the germline V gene. DNA of the CDR3: TGTGCCAGCAGCCAAGAGTCAGGGAATTCACCCCTCCACTTT. Its protein is CASSQESGNSPLHF.